Below are 18 T cell receptor beta chains sequenced from a single sample in a study of blood T cell repertoires in COVID-19. Sequencing used immunoSEQ multiplex PCR; TCRdb keeps in-frame clones, though not all of them. The table has about 220,000 clones, 70% to 85% seen once; the top ten hold 1.3%. The source material was PBMCs or T cells enriched from blood (not recorded which). These receptors were obtained from a woman aged 40 to 50 with acute COVID-19.

The genes are TRBV4-3 and TRBJ1-2; TRBD1 matches 11 bases. The CDR3 runs 17 residues. Per germline, CDR1 LGHNA and CDR2 YSLEER. V shed 1 base, J shed 7 bases, and the junction held 11 bases outside the gene matches. The CDR3 spells CASSQGSSGQGGSGYTF. The CDR3 DNA sequence: TGCGCCAGCAGCCAAGGTTCTTCGGGACAGGGGGGAAGTGGCTACACCTTC.

This clone has only a few counts. The rearrangement links TRBV9 to TRBJ2-3, with 13 bases fitting TRBD2. Looked up from germline, CDR1 is SGDLS and CDR2 is YYNGEE. Trimming removed 4 bases from V and 6 bases from J; junction bases left unmatched: 8. CDR3 size: 16 residues. The chain's CDR3 is CASSPRTSGSGDTQYF. The CDR3 DNA reads TGTGCCAGCAGCCCTCGGACTAGCGGGAGCGGGGATACGCAGTATTTT.

This rearrangement joins TRBV19 to TRBJ2-1; the D is unclear. The length of the CDR3 is 11 residues. Trimming stripped 6 bases from V and 9 bases from J, with 9 bases between. Per germline, CDR1 LNHDA and CDR2 SQIVND (reference sequence). Here the CDR3 reads CASSILGEQFF. In DNA, the CDR3 is TGTGCCAGTAGCATCCTAGGTGAGCAGTTCTTC. Complete variable domain (other parts from reference TRBV19 and TRBJ2-1): DGGITQSPKYLFRKEGQNVTLSCEQNLNHDAMYWYRQDPGQGLRLIYYSQIVNDFQKGDIAEGYSVSREKKESFPLTVTSAQKNPTAFYLCASSILGEQFFGPGTRLTVL.

In nucleotides, the CDR3 is TGTGCCAGCAGCGGGGGGGCGGGAGAAGAGACCCAGTACTTC. It encodes CASSGGAGEETQYF. This sequence joins TRBV11-2 and TRBJ2-5; D perhaps matches TRBD2 (7 bases). The germline V gene has CDR1 SGHAT and CDR2 FQNNGV. The CDR3 has 14 residues. The V end lost 5 bases, the J end lost 3 bases, and 13 bases lay between the germline ends. Together with reference TRBV11-2 and TRBJ2-5, the CDR3 gives the full variable domain: EAGVAQSPRYKIIEKRQSVAFWCNPISGHATLYWYQQILGQGPKLLIQFQNNGVVDDSQLPKDRFSAERLKGVDSTLKIQPAKLEDSAVYLCASSGGAGEETQYFGPGTRLLVL.

This rearrangement joins TRBV19 to TRBJ1-2; TRBD1 might be the D (6 bases). Germline loops: CDR1 LNHDA, CDR2 SQIVND (reference sequence). CDR3 length equals 13 residues. Trimming took off 7 bases at V and 4 bases at J, with 13 bases between the two ends. The CDR3 DNA sequence: TGTGCCAGTAATAAGGGGGACCGCTATGGCTACACCTTC. It is translated as CASNKGDRYGYTF.

This clone is a singleton in its sample. The chain employs TRBV5-4 and TRBJ1-6, with D perhaps TRBD1 (6 bases). Germline V gene lookup returns CDR1 SGHNT and CDR2 YYREEE (reference sequence). Trimming took off 0 bases at V and 6 bases at J, with 19 bases between the two ends. This CDR3 is built from 18 residues. CDR3 DNA: TGTGCCAGCAGCTTGGGAGCCCCGGGAGGGGGGGGTAATTCACCCCTCCACTTT. Translating gives CASSLGAPGGGGNSPLHF.

This clone was detected only a few times. The CDR3: CASSYSHSSGNTIYF. The DNA of the CDR3 is TGTGCCAGCAGTTACAGCCACAGCTCTGGAAACACCATATATTTT. The V call is TRBV6-5, the J call TRBJ1-3; D is undetermined. Per germline, CDR1 MNHEY and CDR2 SVGAGI. V was cut by 2 bases and J by 0 bases, with 8 bases left in between. CDR3 size: 15 residues.

This chain's CDR3 is CASSQDASGSGTGELFF. The CDR3, as DNA: TGCGCCAGCAGCCAAGATGCCAGCGGGAGTGGAACCGGGGAGCTGTTTTTT. The gene calls are TRBV4-1 and TRBJ2-2; 8 bases line up with TRBD2. The CDR3 is made up of 17 amino acids. Looked up from germline, CDR1 is MGHRA and CDR2 is YSYEKL. After removal of 0 bases from V and 5 bases from J, the junction contained 8 bases not matched to a gene.

The chain has TRBV7-9 and TRBJ1-4, with D possibly being TRBD1 (6 bases). Germline lookup yields CDR1 SEHNR and CDR2 FQNEAQ (reference sequence). V was cut by 10 bases and J by 0 bases, with 21 bases left in between. CDR3 length: 17 residues. The CDR3 here is CATPRQDRFATNEKLFF. CDR3 coding DNA: TGTGCCACCCCTCGACAGGATCGATTCGCAACTAATGAAAAACTGTTTTTT.

There are a few counts of this clone. V is TRBV11-2 and J is TRBJ1-6; TRBD1 aligns across 7 bases. This CDR3 region has 14 residues. The junction had 15 bases not matched to a gene; V was cut back by 6 bases and J by 16 bases. CDR1 SGHAT and CDR2 FQNNGV come from the germline V gene. The CDR3 loop is CASSRRTGSQVLHF. The DNA for the CDR3 is TGTGCCAGCAGTCGGAGGACAGGCTCCCAGGTTCTCCACTTT.

This chain joins TRBV21-1 and TRBJ2-1; the D call TRBD1 from the table was never checked on the DNA. TRBV21-1 represents a pseudogene. This CDR3 spans 15 amino acids. In DNA, the CDR3 is TGTGCCAGCAGCGGTAACAGGGTATTTTACAATGAGCAGTTCTTC. Translation: CASSGNRVFYNEQFF.

The chain has TRBV7-9 and TRBJ1-6; D may be TRBD1 (6 bases). CDR1 and CDR2 (germline): SEHNR, FQNEAQ (reference sequence). The V and J ends lost 1 base and 7 bases respectively, with 14 bases between them. This CDR3 region has 16 residues. The CDR3 sequence: CASSLVSGQGNSPLHF. The CDR3 nucleotides read TGTGCCAGCAGCTTAGTTTCTGGGCAGGGGAATTCACCCCTCCACTTT.

The chain uses TRBV14 and TRBJ1-2; D is possibly TRBD1 (6 bases). Trimming pared 0 bases from V and 2 bases from J, leaving 16 bases between. The CDR3 extends over 17 amino acids. Germline values: CDR1 SGHDN, CDR2 FVKESK. CDR3 nucleotide sequence: TGTGCCAGCAGCCAAGATGAGGGGACACCTAAAAACTATGGCTACACCTTC. Translation: CASSQDEGTPKNYGYTF.

CDR3 in amino acids: CASSSRQGLNTEAFF. DNA for the CDR3: TGTGCCAGTAGTTCCAGGCAGGGGCTGAACACTGAAGCTTTCTTT. The rearrangement links TRBV19 to TRBJ1-1; tentative D call: TRBD1 (6 bases). CDR1 is LNHDA and CDR2 is SQIVND in the germline V gene (reference sequence). V was shortened by 5 bases and J by 0 bases, with 13 bases between the two germline ends. The CDR3 loop spans 15 amino acids.

The chain recombines TRBV19 with TRBJ1-2, with D tentatively TRBD1 (6 bases). The germline gives CDR1 LNHDA, CDR2 SQIVND (reference sequence). The CDR3 contains 16 residues. Trimming left V 4 bases short and J 4 bases short, with 19 bases between. The CDR3 protein is CASSSTGSGTTYGYTF. In nucleotides, the CDR3 is TGTGCCAGTAGTAGTACAGGGAGCGGGACAACCTATGGCTACACCTTC.

CDR3 sequence (DNA): TGCGCCAGCAGCCTCGTGGGGGGGACAGGGGGTGAAAAACTGTTTTTT. It translates to CASSLVGGTGGEKLFF. The V gene is TRBV4-3, the J gene TRBJ1-4, with 11 bases fitting TRBD1. V shed 4 bases and J 7 bases; nucleotides not matched to a gene: 8. CDR1 LGHNA and CDR2 YSLEER come from the germline V gene. The CDR3 has 16 amino acids.

This clone appeared a few times. This CDR3 reads CAWTAYNEQFF. CDR3 coding DNA: TGTGCCTGGACTGCCTACAATGAGCAGTTCTTC. This chain uses TRBV30 with TRBJ2-1; D remains unclear. V was cut by 4 bases and J by 2 bases, with 3 bases left in between. The CDR3 has 11 residues. Germline V gene lookup returns CDR1 GTSNPN and CDR2 SVGIG (reference sequence).

This chain joins TRBV18 and TRBJ1-5; TRBD1 aligns across 8 bases. This CDR3 comprises 15 residues. V gave up 3 bases and J gave up 5 bases; unmatched junction bases: 6. Looked up from germline, CDR1 is KGHSH and CDR2 is LQKENI. The CDR3 DNA reads as TGTGCCAGCTCACCGGGGCCGGGACAGGATCAGCCCCAGCATTTT. This sequence encodes CASSPGPGQDQPQHF.